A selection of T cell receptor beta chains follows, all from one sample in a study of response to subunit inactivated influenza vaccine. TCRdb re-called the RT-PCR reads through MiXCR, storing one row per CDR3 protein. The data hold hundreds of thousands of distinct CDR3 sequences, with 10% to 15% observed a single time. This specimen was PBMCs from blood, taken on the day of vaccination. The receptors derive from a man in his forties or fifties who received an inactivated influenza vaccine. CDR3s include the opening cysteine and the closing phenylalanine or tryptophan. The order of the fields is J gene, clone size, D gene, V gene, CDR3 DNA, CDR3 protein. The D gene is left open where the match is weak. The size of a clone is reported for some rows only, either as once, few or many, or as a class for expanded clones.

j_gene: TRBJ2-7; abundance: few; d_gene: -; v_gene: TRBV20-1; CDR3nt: TGCAGTGCTAGATCACAGCGCAACTTCTACGAGCAGTACTTC; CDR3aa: CSARSQRNFYEQYF
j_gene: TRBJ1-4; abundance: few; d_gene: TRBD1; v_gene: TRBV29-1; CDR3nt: TGCAGCGTTGGAGGGGGCAGGGAAAAACTGTTTTTT; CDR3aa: CSVGGGREKLFF
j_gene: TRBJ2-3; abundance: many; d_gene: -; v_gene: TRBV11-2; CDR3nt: TGTGCCAGCAGCTTAGTTGGCGCCTTAGGTGATACGCAGTATTTT; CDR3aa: CASSLVGALGDTQYF
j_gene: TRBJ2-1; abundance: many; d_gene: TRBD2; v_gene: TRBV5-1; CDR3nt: TGCGCCAGCAGCCTGATCGGGGGGGCCAGGAATGAGCAGTTCTTC; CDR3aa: CASSLIGGARNEQFF
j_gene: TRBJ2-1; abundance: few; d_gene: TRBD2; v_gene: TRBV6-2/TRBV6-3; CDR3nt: TGTGCCAGCTTAAACCCCCCTAGCGGGTGGCGTGAGGAGGAGCAGTTCTTC; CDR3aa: CASLNPPSGWREEEQFF
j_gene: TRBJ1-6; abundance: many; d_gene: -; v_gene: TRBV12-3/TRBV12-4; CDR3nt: TGTGCCAGCAGAGGGAGCTCCTATAATTCACCCCTCCACTTT; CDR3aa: CASRGSSYNSPLHF
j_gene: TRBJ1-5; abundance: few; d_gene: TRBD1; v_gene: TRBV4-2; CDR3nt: TGTGCCAGCAGCCAAGATGAGGGGGCCCGGCAGCCCCAGCATTTT; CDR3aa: CASSQDEGARQPQHF
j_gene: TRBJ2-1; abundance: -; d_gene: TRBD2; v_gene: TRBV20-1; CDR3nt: TGCAGTGCTACCGGGACTAGCGGATACTACAATGAGCAGTTCTTC; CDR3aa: CSATGTSGYYNEQFF
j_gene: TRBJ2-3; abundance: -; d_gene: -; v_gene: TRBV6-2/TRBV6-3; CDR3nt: TGTGCCAGCAGTTACCATGTTACGCAGTATTTT; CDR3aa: CASSYHVTQYF
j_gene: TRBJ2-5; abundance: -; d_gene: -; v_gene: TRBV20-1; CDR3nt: TGCAGTGCTTGGCTAGACTACCCGTTTCGTCAAGAGACCCAGTACTTC; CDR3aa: CSAWLDYPFRQETQYF
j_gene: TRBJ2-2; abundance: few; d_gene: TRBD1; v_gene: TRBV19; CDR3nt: TGTGCCAGTAAGGTGTGGACAGGGGGCGACACCGGGGAGCTGTTTTTT; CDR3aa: CASKVWTGGDTGELFF
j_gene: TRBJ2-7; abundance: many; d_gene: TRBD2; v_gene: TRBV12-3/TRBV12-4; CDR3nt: TGTGCCAGCAGACCGGGACTAGCGGGGTCCTTCACATCCTACGAGCAGTACTTC; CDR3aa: CASRPGLAGSFTSYEQYF
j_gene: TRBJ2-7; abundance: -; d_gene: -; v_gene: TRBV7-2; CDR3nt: TGTGCCAGCAGCCCAGGGGTCGGGGCAGCCTACGAGCAGTACTTC; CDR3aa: CASSPGVGAAYEQYF
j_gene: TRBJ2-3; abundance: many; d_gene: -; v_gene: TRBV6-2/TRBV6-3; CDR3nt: TGTGCCAGCAGTTATGGGGGCACAGATACGCAGTATTTT; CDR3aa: CASSYGGTDTQYF
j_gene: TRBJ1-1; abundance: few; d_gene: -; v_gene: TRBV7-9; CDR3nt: TGTGCCAGCAGCTTATCGCGAAGAGGTGAAGCTTTCTTT; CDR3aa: CASSLSRRGEAFF
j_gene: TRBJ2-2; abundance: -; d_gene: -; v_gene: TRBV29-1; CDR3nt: TGCAGCGTTGAAGTGGGACCCTCCGCGCTGTTTTTT; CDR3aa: CSVEVGPSALFF
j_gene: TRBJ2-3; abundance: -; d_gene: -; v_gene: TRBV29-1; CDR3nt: TGCAGCGTCGGGGGACGGGATACGCAGTATTTT; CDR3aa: CSVGGRDTQYF
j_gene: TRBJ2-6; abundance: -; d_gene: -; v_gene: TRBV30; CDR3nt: TGTGCCTGGACCGAGTTAGTAGGGACCTCCGGGGCCAACGTCCTGACTTTC; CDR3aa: CAWTELVGTSGANVLTF
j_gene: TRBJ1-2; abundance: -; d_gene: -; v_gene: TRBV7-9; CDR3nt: TGTGCCAGCAGCTTAGACCCTTTTAGAGGGATTAACTATGGCTACACCTTC; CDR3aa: CASSLDPFRGINYGYTF
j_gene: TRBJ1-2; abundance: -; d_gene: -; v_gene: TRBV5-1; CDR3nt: TGCGCCAGCAGCCCGGAAGGCCAGAGCTATGGCTACACCTTC; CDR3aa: CASSPEGQSYGYTF
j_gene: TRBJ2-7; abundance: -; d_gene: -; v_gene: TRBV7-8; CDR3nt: TGTGCCAGCAGCCTTACAGAGACCTACGAGCAGTACTTC; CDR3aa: CASSLTETYEQYF
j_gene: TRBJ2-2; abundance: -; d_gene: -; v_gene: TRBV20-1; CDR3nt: TGCAGTGCAAGAGAGATAAACACCGGGGAGCTGTTTTTT; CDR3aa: CSAREINTGELFF
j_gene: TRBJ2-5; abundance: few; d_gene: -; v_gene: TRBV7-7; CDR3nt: TGTGCTAGCAGCTTAGAAGGAATCCAAGAGACCCAGTACTTC; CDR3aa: CASSLEGIQETQYF
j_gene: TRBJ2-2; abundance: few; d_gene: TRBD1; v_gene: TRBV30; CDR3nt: TGTGCCTGGAGTAGGGGGACAGGGTCCACCGGGGAGCTGTTTTTT; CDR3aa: CAWSRGTGSTGELFF
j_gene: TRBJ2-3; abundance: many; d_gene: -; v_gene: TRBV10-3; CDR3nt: TGTGCCATCTCAACGCGCACAGATACGCAGTATTTT; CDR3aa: CAISTRTDTQYF
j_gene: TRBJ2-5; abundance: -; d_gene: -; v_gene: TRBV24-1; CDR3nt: TGTGCCACCGCGCGCGGACGGGGAGAGACCCAGTACTTC; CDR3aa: CATARGRGETQYF
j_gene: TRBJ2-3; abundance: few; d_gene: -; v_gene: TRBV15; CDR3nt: TGTGCCACCGCCCTTGGAGGTCCAGATACGCAGTATTTT; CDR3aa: CATALGGPDTQYF
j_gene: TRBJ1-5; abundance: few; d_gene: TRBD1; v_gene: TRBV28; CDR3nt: TGTGCCAGCTTTTTAGGCCGAGGGACAGGGGGCGTCGGTGGCAATCAGCCCCAGCATTTT; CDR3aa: CASFLGRGTGGVGGNQPQHF
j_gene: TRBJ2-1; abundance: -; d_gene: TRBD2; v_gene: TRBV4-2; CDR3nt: TGTGCCAGCAGCCAAGCCATGGGAGCCGGGGGGAGTGAGCAGTTCTTC; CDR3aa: CASSQAMGAGGSEQFF
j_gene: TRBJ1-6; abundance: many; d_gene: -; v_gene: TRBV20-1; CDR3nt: TGCAGTGCTAGTGATGATACGTGGACAGAGAATTCACCCCTCCACTTT; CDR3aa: CSASDDTWTENSPLHF
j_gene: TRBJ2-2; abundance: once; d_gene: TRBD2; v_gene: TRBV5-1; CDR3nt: TGCGCCAGCAGCGGGAGCGGGAGTGGGACCGGGGAGCTGTTTTTT; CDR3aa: CASSGSGSGTGELFF
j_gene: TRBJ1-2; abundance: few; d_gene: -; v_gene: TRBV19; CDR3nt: TGTGCCAGTAGTATAGGGCCGGGGTCCGGACGGGTCGCGAACTATGGCTACACCTTC; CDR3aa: CASSIGPGSGRVANYGYTF
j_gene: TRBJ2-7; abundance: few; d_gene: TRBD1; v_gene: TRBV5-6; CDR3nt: TGTGCCAGCAGCTTGTACCCAAGGACAGGGATCAACTACGAGCAGTACTTC; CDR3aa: CASSLYPRTGINYEQYF
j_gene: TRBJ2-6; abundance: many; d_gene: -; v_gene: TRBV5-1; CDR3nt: TGCGCCAGCAGCTTGTTAGGGTCCCACTCCTCTGGGGCCAACGTCCTGACTTTC; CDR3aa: CASSLLGSHSSGANVLTF
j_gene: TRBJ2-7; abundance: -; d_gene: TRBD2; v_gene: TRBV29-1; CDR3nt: TGCAGCGTTGAGGTAGCGGGCCCCTACGAGCAGTACTTC; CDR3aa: CSVEVAGPYEQYF
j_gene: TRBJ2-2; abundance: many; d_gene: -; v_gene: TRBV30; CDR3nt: TGTGCCTGGAGTGAATTCCTCGGGGAGCTGTTTTTT; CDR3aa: CAWSEFLGELFF
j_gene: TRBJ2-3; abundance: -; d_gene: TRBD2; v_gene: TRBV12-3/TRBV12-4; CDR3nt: TGTGCCAGCAGTTTAGGGAATAGCGGGAGTGCAGATACGCAGTATTTT; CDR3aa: CASSLGNSGSADTQYF
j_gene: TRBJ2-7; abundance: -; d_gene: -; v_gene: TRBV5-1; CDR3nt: TGCGCCAGCAGCTTCTCGGCAGGGAATATCTACGAGCAGTACTTC; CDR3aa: CASSFSAGNIYEQYF
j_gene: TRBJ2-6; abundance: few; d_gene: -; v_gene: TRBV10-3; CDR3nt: TGTGCCATCAGTGAGACAGCCGCTCCTTCTGGGGCCAACGTCCTGACTTTC; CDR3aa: CAISETAAPSGANVLTF
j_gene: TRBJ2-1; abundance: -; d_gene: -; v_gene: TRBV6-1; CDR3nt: TGTGCCAGCAGCGCTAGTCCCGGGACGGTTAAGAGTGAGCAGTTCTTC; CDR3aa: CASSASPGTVKSEQFF
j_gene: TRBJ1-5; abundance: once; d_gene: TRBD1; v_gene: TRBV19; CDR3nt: TGTGCCAGTATGGGGACAGGGAATCAGCCCCAGCATTTT; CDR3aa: CASMGTGNQPQHF
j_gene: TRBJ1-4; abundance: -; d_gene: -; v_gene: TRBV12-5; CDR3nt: TGTGCTAGTGGTTTGGTGAGGGGGGGCGAGAAACTGTTTTTT; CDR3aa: CASGLVRGGEKLFF
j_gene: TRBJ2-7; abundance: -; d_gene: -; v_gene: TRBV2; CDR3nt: TGTGCCAGCAGTCCGGACACGCCTTATGGCGAGCAGTACTTC; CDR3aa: CASSPDTPYGEQYF
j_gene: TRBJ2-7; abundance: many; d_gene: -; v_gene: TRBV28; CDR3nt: TGTGCCAGCAGCGACGACAGAGTTTCTTCCTACGAGCAGTACTTC; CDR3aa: CASSDDRVSSYEQYF
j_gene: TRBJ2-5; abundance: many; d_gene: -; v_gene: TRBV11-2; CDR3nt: TGTGCCAGCAGCCCGCAGGGACGGGAAGAGACCCAGTACTTC; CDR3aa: CASSPQGREETQYF
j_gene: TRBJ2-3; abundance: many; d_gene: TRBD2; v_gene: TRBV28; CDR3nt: TGTGCCAGCAGGGGAGGACTAGCGGTGTGGCGCACAGATACGCAGTATTTT; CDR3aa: CASRGGLAVWRTDTQYF
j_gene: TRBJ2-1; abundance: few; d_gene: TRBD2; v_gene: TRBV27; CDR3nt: TGTGCCAGCTCCGGGACTAGCGCCTACAATGAGCAGTTCTTC; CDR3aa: CASSGTSAYNEQFF
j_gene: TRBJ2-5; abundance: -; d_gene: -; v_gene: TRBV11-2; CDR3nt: TGTGCCAGCAGCTTCCGATCGGCTTGGCGAGAGACCCAGTACTTC; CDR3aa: CASSFRSAWRETQYF
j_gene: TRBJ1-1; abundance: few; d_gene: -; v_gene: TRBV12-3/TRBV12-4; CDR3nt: TGTGCCAGCTCTTGGAGCACTGAAGCTTTCTTT; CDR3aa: CASSWSTEAFF
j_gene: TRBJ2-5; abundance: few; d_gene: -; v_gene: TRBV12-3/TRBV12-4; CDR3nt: TGTGCCAGCAGTCAGCGGTTGTACCAAGAGACCCAGTACTTC; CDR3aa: CASSQRLYQETQYF
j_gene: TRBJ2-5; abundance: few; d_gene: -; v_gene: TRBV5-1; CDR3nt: TGCGCCAGCAGCAGTCAAGTGACCCAGTACTTC; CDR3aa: CASSSQVTQYF
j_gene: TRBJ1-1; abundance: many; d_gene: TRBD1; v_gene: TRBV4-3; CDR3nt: TGCGCCAGCAGCCAAGGGTTCGGGACAGGGGAAGCTTTCTTT; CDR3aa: CASSQGFGTGEAFF
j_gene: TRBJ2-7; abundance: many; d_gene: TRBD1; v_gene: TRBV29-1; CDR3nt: TGCAGCGTTGGAGGACAGGGGACCTACGAGCAGTACTTC; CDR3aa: CSVGGQGTYEQYF
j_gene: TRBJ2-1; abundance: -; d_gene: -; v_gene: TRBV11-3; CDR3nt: TGTGCCAGCAGCTTAGAGTCAGGGGCGGCCAATGAGCAGTTCTTC; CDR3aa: CASSLESGAANEQFF
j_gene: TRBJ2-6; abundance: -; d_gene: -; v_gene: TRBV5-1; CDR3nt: TGCGCCAGCAGAACAAGCGCTGGGGCCAACGTCCTGACTTTC; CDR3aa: CASRTSAGANVLTF
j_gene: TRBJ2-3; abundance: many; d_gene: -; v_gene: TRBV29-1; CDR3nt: TGCAGCGTTGACGGGAGAAACACAGATACGCAGTATTTT; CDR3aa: CSVDGRNTDTQYF
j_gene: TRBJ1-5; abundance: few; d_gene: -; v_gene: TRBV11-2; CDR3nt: TGTGCCAGCAGCTTAGAAGTGGCAGGGAATCAGCCCCAGCATTTT; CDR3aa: CASSLEVAGNQPQHF